What follows are 29 T cell receptor beta chains derived from one specimen sequenced in a study of vaccination effects on CD4 cells after COVID-19. Using immunoSEQ multiplex PCR, the repertoire was profiled, and TCRdb retains in-frame clones only, with some absent. The table lists under 50,000 clones, around 76% of them singletons. Their antigens remain unidentified. The authors isolated CD4+ T cells after more than eight days of culture. Specimen: CD4+ T cells from PBMCs cultured without peptide, collected before COVID-19 vaccination. All receptors come from a human donor who had a prior SARS-CoV-2 infection.

The rearrangement links TRBV5-1 to TRBJ1-2, with D unclear. The germline gives CDR1 SGHRS, CDR2 YFSETQ. This CDR3 has 14 amino acids. V dropped 6 bases and J dropped 3 bases, with 15 bases sitting between them. The CDR3 reads CASKPTGIDYGYTF. CDR3 nucleotide sequence: TGCGCCAGCAAACCCACTGGGATCGACTATGGCTACACCTTC.

This clone is a singleton in its sample. The genes are TRBV6-1 and TRBJ2-7; D may be TRBD2 (5 bases). Germline CDR1 MNHNS, CDR2 SASEGT. This CDR3 has 13 residues. Trimming took 2 bases from V and 6 from J, leaving 11 bases between them. The CDR3 loop is CASSEIARVEQYF. CDR3 bases: TGTGCCAGCAGTGAAATTGCGAGGGTCGAGCAGTACTTC.

This clone was recorded only once. The chain uses TRBV29-1 and TRBJ2-3; D might be TRBD2 (5 bases). CDR3 length: 16 amino acids. Germline CDR1 and CDR2: SQVTM and ANQGSEA. The V end lost 4 bases, the J end lost 2 bases, and 19 bases lay between the germline ends. The CDR3 DNA reads TGCAGCGTTGCTTTCTGGCGGGTCGGTATCACAGATACGCAGTATTTT. Amino acids: CSVAFWRVGITDTQYF.

DNA for the CDR3: TGTGCCAGCAGCTTAGTCTATGGGGCTTACAATGAGCAGTTCTTC. It encodes CASSLVYGAYNEQFF. The J gene is TRBJ2-1, the V gene TRBV7-2; D possibly corresponds to TRBD1 (5 bases). The germline V gene has CDR1 SGHTA and CDR2 FQGNSA. Trimming removed 1 base from V and 4 bases from J, with 11 bases in between. This CDR3 is built from 15 residues.

This clone was recorded a few times. The chain has TRBV9 and TRBJ1-2, with TRBD1 identical over 10 bases. The CDR3 covers 15 residues. The germline V gene encodes CDR1 SGDLS and CDR2 YYNGEE. Trimming removed 4 bases from V and 4 bases from J; junction bases left unmatched: 7. In nucleotides, the CDR3 is TGTGCCAGCAGCCCCGCGACAGGGGGCACCTATGGCTACACCTTC. Its protein product is CASSPATGGTYGYTF.

V and J are TRBV5-1 and TRBJ1-4; no definite D call. CDR3 length: 15 amino acids. V lost 0 bases to trimming and J lost 5 bases, with 11 bases between them. The germline gives CDR1 SGHRS, CDR2 YFSETQ. CDR3 loop: CASSLDPGTNEKLFF. CDR3 bases: TGCGCCAGCAGCTTGGACCCAGGAACCAATGAAAAACTGTTTTTT.

The gene calls are TRBV4-1 and TRBJ2-7, with D maybe TRBD2 (7 bases). There are 18 residues in the CDR3. Trimming took 2 bases from V and 2 from J, leaving 22 bases between them. Per germline, CDR1 MGHRA and CDR2 YSYEKL. CDR3 sequence reads: CASSQLALLRGPTYEQYF. CDR3 bases: TGCGCCAGCAGCCAACTAGCCCTCTTGCGGGGGCCAACCTACGAGCAGTACTTC.

This chain links TRBV6-5 with TRBJ2-7, with 11 bases lining up with TRBD2. The CDR3 loop spans 13 amino acids. With V trimmed by 6 bases and J by 3 bases, 1 base remained unmatched. Per the germline V gene, CDR1 is MNHEY and CDR2 is SVGAGI. As DNA, the CDR3 is TGTGCCAGCAGACTAGCGGGAGTCTACGAGCAGTACTTC. It encodes CASRLAGVYEQYF.

CDR3 in amino acids: CATSEGNYNEQFF. The CDR3 DNA sequence: TGTGCCACCAGCGAGGGAAACTACAATGAGCAGTTCTTC. This chain connects TRBV15 to TRBJ2-1; D may be TRBD2 (5 bases). V was pared by 5 bases and J by 3 bases, with 8 bases between. Germline V lookup: CDR1 LNHNV, CDR2 YYDKDF (reference sequence). CDR3 length equals 13 residues.

V gene TRBV9 combines with J gene TRBJ2-4; the D call may be TRBD1 or TRBD2 (6 bases each). The CDR3 consists of 15 residues. Germline V lookup: CDR1 SGDLS, CDR2 YYNGEE. Trimming cost V 2 bases and J 3 bases, with 12 bases left between them. In nucleotides, the CDR3 is TGTGCCAGCAGCGTGACAGGAGGGGACAAAAACATTCAGTACTTC. Amino acid sequence: CASSVTGGDKNIQYF.

In this sample, this clone turned up a few times. CDR3 sequence reads: CASSLALTGDAEAFF. The CDR3 DNA follows: TGCGCCAGCAGCTTGGCCCTGACAGGGGACGCTGAAGCTTTCTTT. V and J are TRBV5-1 and TRBJ1-1; 8 bases are shared with TRBD1. With V trimmed by 0 bases and J by 6 bases, 7 bases remained unmatched. The germline V gene encodes CDR1 SGHRS and CDR2 YFSETQ. The CDR3 totals 15 residues.

The chain joins TRBV5-1 to TRBJ2-3, with a possible D match to TRBD1 (6 bases). Germline assignment: CDR1 SGHRS and CDR2 YFSETQ. CDR3 length equals 17 residues. Trimming left V 0 bases short and J 2 bases short, with 16 bases between. The CDR3 is CASSLDPGQLNTDTQYF. The CDR3 DNA reads TGCGCCAGCAGCTTGGATCCCGGACAGCTTAACACAGATACGCAGTATTTT.

The count of this clone is one. This rearrangement joins TRBV19 to TRBJ2-5; perhaps TRBD2 as D (6 bases). The V and J ends lost 5 bases and 1 base respectively, with 14 bases between them. The CDR3 extends over 15 amino acids. Germline-derived CDR1 and CDR2 are LNHDA and SQIVND (reference sequence). The CDR3 region is CASSVSGTSQETQYF. CDR3 nucleotides: TGTGCCAGTAGTGTCTCCGGGACTTCCCAAGAGACCCAGTACTTC.

The CDR3 spells CASSQGGTGANVLTF. For the CDR3, the DNA is TGTGCCAGCTCACAGGGGGGTACCGGGGCCAACGTCCTGACTTTC. The rearrangement links TRBV18 to TRBJ2-6; D is possibly TRBD1 or TRBD2 (6 bases each). Trimming removed 4 bases at V and 4 bases at J, with 11 bases between. Germline loops: CDR1 KGHSH, CDR2 LQKENI. The CDR3 length is 15 residues. The complete variable domain, with remaining parts taken from reference TRBV18 and TRBJ2-6, reads NAGVMQNPRHLVRRRGQEARLRCSPMKGHSHVYWYRQLPEEGLKFMVYLQKENIIDESGMPKERFSAEFPKEGPSILRIQQVVRGDSAAYFCASSQGGTGANVLTFGAGSRLTVL.

CDR3 sequence (DNA): TGTGCCTGGAGTCCCGGGACTAGCGGGGGAACAGATACGCAGTATTTT. It yields the protein CAWSPGTSGGTDTQYF. The V gene is TRBV30, the J gene TRBJ2-3; 14 positions match TRBD2. The CDR3 length is 16 residues. Germline V CDR1 and CDR2: GTSNPN, SVGIG (reference sequence). V shed 2 bases and J 3 bases; nucleotides not matched to a gene: 4.

The chain joins TRBV6-1 to TRBJ1-5; the D gene is possibly TRBD1 (5 bases). Germline CDR1 MNHNS, CDR2 SASEGT. The CDR3 length is 14 residues. The V and J ends lost 1 base and 2 bases respectively, with 6 bases between them. CDR3: CASSEGGGNQPQHF. In nucleotides, the CDR3 is TGTGCCAGCAGTGAAGGGGGGGGCAATCAGCCCCAGCATTTT.

The chain recombines TRBV7-9 with TRBJ2-5; 7 positions match TRBD2. The germline gives CDR1 SEHNR, CDR2 FQNEAQ (reference sequence). CDR3 length equals 15 residues. Germline trimming cut 3 bases from V and 1 base from J; bases unmatched to any gene: 5. The CDR3 is CASSFNLAGQETQYF. The CDR3 DNA reads TGTGCCAGCAGCTTCAATTTAGCGGGCCAAGAGACCCAGTACTTC. Variable domain in full (rest from reference TRBV7-9 and TRBJ2-5): DTGVSQNPRHKITKRGQNVTFRCDPISEHNRLYWYRQTLGQGPEFLTYFQNEAQLEKSRLLSDRFSAERPKGSFSTLEIQRTEQGDSAMYLCASSFNLAGQETQYFGPGTRLLVL.

The V and J genes are TRBV3-1 (or the pseudogene TRBV3-2) and TRBJ2-5; TRBD2 agrees at 14 bases. The CDR3 covers 18 residues. Trimming took 1 base from V and 5 from J; bases not matched to a gene: 9. Germline V gene lookup returns CDR1 LGHDT and CDR2 YNNKEL (reference sequence). CDR3 amino acids: CASSQGRTSGRRWETQYF. CDR3 nucleotides: TGTGCCAGCAGCCAAGGCCGGACTAGCGGGAGGAGGTGGGAGACCCAGTACTTC.

The chain recombines TRBV12-2 with TRBJ2-7; the table's D call, TRBD1, was not checked against the DNA. TRBV12-2 is given as a pseudogene. The CDR3 has 15 amino acids. CDR3 in amino acids: CASRLGLQGKGEQYF. CDR3 sequence (DNA): TGTGCAAGTCGCTTAGGATTACAGGGTAAGGGGGAGCAGTACTTC.

The V and J genes are TRBV5-1 and TRBJ2-3; either TRBD1 or TRBD2 may fit D (5 bases each). Germline CDR1 is SGHRS and CDR2 is YFSETQ. The CDR3 spans 15 residues. V lost 7 bases, J lost 3 bases, and 18 bases lay in between. The CDR3 region is CASLSGTPSTDTQYF. CDR3 bases: TGCGCCAGCCTTTCTGGGACCCCCTCGACAGATACGCAGTATTTT.

This clone was counted a few times. This chain uses TRBV14 with TRBJ1-1, with D maybe TRBD1 (6 bases). Germline loops: CDR1 SGHDN, CDR2 FVKESK. The CDR3 runs to 14 residues. V was cut by 2 bases and J by 6 bases, with 13 bases left in between. The CDR3 sequence: CASSQLIQGSEAFF. The CDR3 DNA reads as TGTGCCAGCAGCCAACTAATACAGGGCTCTGAAGCTTTCTTT.

The chain couples TRBV7-9 to TRBJ1-1; no clear D gene. The V gene's germline CDR1 is SEHNR and CDR2 FQNEAQ (reference sequence). The ends were cut back, 1 base at V and 1 base at J, with 4 bases in the middle. The CDR3 consists of 13 residues. Here the CDR3 reads CASSLDTNTEAFF. The CDR3 bases are TGTGCCAGCAGCTTAGACACGAACACTGAAGCTTTCTTT.

This chain joins TRBV6-5 and TRBJ2-3; 7 bases map to TRBD1. Germline CDR1 MNHEY, CDR2 SVGAGI. With V trimmed by 6 bases and J by 0 bases, 3 bases remained unmatched. This CDR3 region has 14 residues. CDR3 DNA: TGTGCCAGCAGGAAGGGGGCAAGCACAGATACGCAGTATTTT. It yields the protein CASRKGASTDTQYF.

CDR3 loop: CASSLQGASSYEQYF. CDR3 sequence (DNA): TGTGCCAGCAGTTTACAGGGGGCGAGCTCCTACGAGCAGTACTTC. This rearrangement joins TRBV27 to TRBJ2-7, with 8 bases fitting TRBD1. The germline CDR1 and CDR2 sequences are MNHEY and SMNVEV (reference sequence). The V segment lost 2 bases and the J segment 0 bases; nucleotides outside the gene matches: 3. The CDR3 runs to 15 residues.

V is TRBV3-1 (or the pseudogene TRBV3-2) and J is TRBJ1-3; D gene unclear. The length of the CDR3 is 14 residues. Trimming took off 4 bases at V and 1 base at J, with 8 bases between the two ends. Germline CDR1 LGHDT, CDR2 YNNKEL (reference sequence). The DNA for the CDR3 is TGTGCCAGCAGCCCGAGGGAGTCTGGAAACACCATATATTTT. Amino acid sequence: CASSPRESGNTIYF.

The chain couples TRBV6-6 to TRBJ2-1; TRBD2 matches 13 bases. V trimming: 6 bases; J trimming: 9 bases; junction bases outside the gene matches: 8. The CDR3 is 15 residues long. Germline CDR1 and CDR2: MNHNY and SVGAGI (reference sequence). This CDR3 is CASRTSGRGSGEQFF. CDR3 bases: TGTGCCAGCAGAACTAGCGGGAGGGGATCAGGTGAGCAGTTCTTC.

J is TRBJ2-1 and V is TRBV24-1; D is perhaps TRBD2 (5 bases). CDR1 is KGHDR, CDR2 SFDVKD, per germline. The CDR3 runs to 16 residues. Trimming removed 3 bases at V and 4 bases at J, with 15 bases between. The DNA for the CDR3 is TGTGCCACCAGTGATGATAGCGCGTCGGAGTACAATGAGCAGTTCTTC. Translating gives CATSDDSASEYNEQFF.

The V gene is TRBV12-5, the J gene TRBJ1-1; 8 bases align to TRBD1. From germline, CDR1 is LGHNT and CDR2 FRNRAP. The J segment lost 4 bases and the V segment lost 5 bases, leaving 6 bases of the junction unmatched. The CDR3 covers 14 residues. DNA for the CDR3: TGTGCTAGTGGTATCACAGGGGGTTTCACTGAAGCTTTCTTT. This translates into CASGITGGFTEAFF.

As for this clone: One junction end disagrees with the germline gene, perhaps due to a read error. V gene TRBV7-9 combines with J gene TRBJ2-5; possible D gene TRBD2, 5 bases. Germline assignment: CDR1 SEHNR and CDR2 FQNEAQ (reference sequence). This CDR3 contains 11 residues. The CDR3 DNA sequence: TGTGCCAGCAGCTTTATTAGTGCGGAGGACTTC. It yields the protein CASSFISAEDF.